This T cell receptor beta chain was identified in a study of blood T cell repertoires in COVID-19. Here immunoSEQ multiplex PCR was the method, and the copy in TCRdb shows in-frame clones only, minus some. The sample has about 150,000 clones, around 86% seen once. This clone was detected only a few times. Looked up from germline, CDR1 is SGDLS and CDR2 is YYNGEE. After removal of 2 bases from V and 8 bases from J, the junction contained 11 bases not matched to a gene. CDR3 size: 16 residues. This chain links TRBV9 with TRBJ1-4, with 8 bases lining up with TRBD1. The sequenced material came from peripheral blood. The sequence was obtained from an elderly man with acute or convalescent COVID-19. The CDR3 DNA sequence: TGTGCCAGCAGCGTTGGACAGGGCACGCTTGGGGAAAAACTGTTTTTT. It codes for CASSVGQGTLGEKLFF.